A single sample gave rise to the 7 T cell receptor beta chains below, sequenced in a study of T cells in Graves' hyperthyroidism and ophthalmopathy. What was amplified from RNA transcripts were TCR beta CDR3 regions. When the TCR CDR3 underwent first-round RT-PCR, the HTBI primer set was used. TCRdb reanalysed the multiplex PCR reads using MiXCR and keeps one entry per CDR3 protein. The sample includes about 480,000 distinct CDR3 sequences, approximately 22% of them seen just once. Sequencing input: blood. The source is a woman in her sixties or seventies with Graves' ophthalmopathy.

In the case of this clonotype: This may arise from a read error, as a much more abundant clone is one base away. The chain recombines TRBV20-1 with TRBJ2-2; TRBD2 agrees at 9 bases. This CDR3 has 16 amino acids. CDR1 DFQATT and CDR2 SNEGSKA come from the germline V gene (reference sequence). The ends lost 0 bases at V and 3 bases at J; junction bases unmatched: 5. The DNA for the CDR3 is TGCAGTGCTAGAGATCCTAGCGGGGCGGACACCGGGGAGCTGTTTTTT. It is translated as CSARDPSGADTGELFF.

The rearrangement joins TRBV7-9 to TRBJ2-1; TRBD2 aligns across 7 bases. The CDR3 extends over 15 amino acids. J gave up 6 bases and V 6 bases, and 11 bases lay outside the gene matches. The germline gives CDR1 SEHNR, CDR2 FQNEAQ (reference sequence). CDR3 in DNA: TGTGCCAGCAGTCGACCGGGACTAACCGTCAATGAGCAGTTCTTC. Amino acids: CASSRPGLTVNEQFF.

The chain carries TRBV12-5 and TRBJ2-3, with TRBD2 identical over 11 bases. Losses at the gene ends were 3 bases for V and 5 bases for J; bases not matched to a gene: 13. The CDR3 is 18 residues long. The germline V gene encodes CDR1 LGHNT and CDR2 FRNRAP. In nucleotides, the CDR3 is TGTGCTAGTGGTTTTGAGGTCTTAGCGGGAGGGTTTATAGATACGCAGTATTTT. Translation: CASGFEVLAGGFIDTQYF.

The chain employs TRBV20-1 and TRBJ1-5; 8 nucleotides line up with TRBD1. Unmatched junction bases numbered 15, after V lost 6 bases and J lost 5 bases. The germline V gene encodes CDR1 DFQATT and CDR2 SNEGSKA (reference sequence). There are 16 residues in the CDR3. This CDR3 is CSAYKPGQAGDQPQHF. CDR3 nucleotide sequence: TGCAGTGCCTATAAACCGGGACAGGCGGGAGATCAGCCCCAGCATTTT.

This clonotype has only a few counts. V and J are TRBV7-9 and TRBJ1-2, with a weak D call TRBD1 (5 bases). Trimming removed 4 bases from V and 8 bases from J, with 8 bases in between. CDR3 length: 11 residues. CDR1 and CDR2 (germline): SEHNR, FQNEAQ (reference sequence). In DNA form, the CDR3 reads TGTGCCAGCAGCTCCAGACAGGGCTACACCTTC. It yields the protein CASSSRQGYTF.

The J gene is TRBJ1-6, the V gene TRBV10-3; 7 bases are a match to TRBD1. The junction had 5 bases not matched to a gene; V was cut back by 9 bases and J by 6 bases. Germline V gives CDR1 ENHRY, CDR2 SYGVKD. The CDR3 length is 13 residues. Here the CDR3 reads CAITGTANSPLHF. CDR3 coding DNA: TGTGCCATAACCGGGACAGCTAATTCACCCCTCCACTTT.

This clonotype was seen more than once but under ten times. This chain joins TRBV7-9 and TRBJ2-1, with D tentatively TRBD2 (5 bases). Germline lookup yields CDR1 SEHNR and CDR2 FQNEAQ (reference sequence). The CDR3 sequence is 16 residues long. Trimming removed 8 bases from V and 1 base from J, with 18 bases in between. The CDR3 DNA follows: TGTGCCAGCCGTTCCCGGGATCTAGCATCCTACAATGAGCAGTTCTTC. It encodes CASRSRDLASYNEQFF.